This TCR beta chain came from a study of blood T cell repertoires in COVID-19. With V trimmed by 0 bases and J by 0 bases, 5 bases remained unmatched. There are 17 residues in the CDR3. Looked up from germline, CDR1 is SGHAT and CDR2 is FQNNGV. In the source study's methods: Reference gene primer amplification gave estimated nucleated cell counts. TCRdb's table, derived via immunoSEQ multiplex PCR, lists solely in-frame clones and lacks some. D and trimming come from the DNA, and the V and J calls and clone size come from that table. The sample carries approximately 200,000 clones, more than 70% recorded once.

Sequencing was performed on peripheral blood. This TCR was recovered from a woman aged 55-69 years with acute or convalescent COVID-19. This chain uses TRBV11-2 with TRBJ1-1; 9 bases match TRBD1. CDR3 bases: TGTGCCAGCAGCTTAGACCTCCGGACAGGGGTGAACACTGAAGCTTTCTTT. Encoded protein: CASSLDLRTGVNTEAFF.